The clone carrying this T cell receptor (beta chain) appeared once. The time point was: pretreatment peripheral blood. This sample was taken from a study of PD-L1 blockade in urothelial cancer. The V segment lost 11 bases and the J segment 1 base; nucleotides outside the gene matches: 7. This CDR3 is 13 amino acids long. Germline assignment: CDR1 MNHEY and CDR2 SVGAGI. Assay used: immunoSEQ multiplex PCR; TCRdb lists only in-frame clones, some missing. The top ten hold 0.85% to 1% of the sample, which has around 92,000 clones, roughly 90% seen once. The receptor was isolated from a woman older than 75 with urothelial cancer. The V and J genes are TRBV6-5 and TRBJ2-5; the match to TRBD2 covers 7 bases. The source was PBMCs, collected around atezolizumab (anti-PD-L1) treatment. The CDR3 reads CAVSSGGQETQYF. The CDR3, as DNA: TGTGCCGTTTCTAGCGGAGGCCAAGAGACCCAGTACTTC.